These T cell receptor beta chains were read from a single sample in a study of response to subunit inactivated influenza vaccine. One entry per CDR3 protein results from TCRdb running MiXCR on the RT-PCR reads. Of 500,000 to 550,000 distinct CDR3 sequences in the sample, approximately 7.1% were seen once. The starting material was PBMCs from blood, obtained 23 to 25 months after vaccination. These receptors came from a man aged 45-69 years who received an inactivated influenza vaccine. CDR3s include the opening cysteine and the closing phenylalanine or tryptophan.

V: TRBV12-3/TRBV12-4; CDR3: CASSPYGMRHEQYF
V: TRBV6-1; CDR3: CASSPLGGRAGYNEQFF
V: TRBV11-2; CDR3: CASSLDLDAPEFF
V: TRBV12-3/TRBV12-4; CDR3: CASSLAANSPLHF
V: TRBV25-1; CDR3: CASSHGAASSYNEQFF
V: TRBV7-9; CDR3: CASSLVLREQYF
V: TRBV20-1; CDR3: CSATHTGTLETQYF
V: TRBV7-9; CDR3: CASSLVVGQDYEQYF
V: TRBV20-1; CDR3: CSATILNEQFF
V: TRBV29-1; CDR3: CSVVREGLGTQYF
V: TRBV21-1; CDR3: CASSKGQVMNTEAFF
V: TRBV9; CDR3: CASSVEGLTQYF
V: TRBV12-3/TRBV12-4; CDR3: CASSRGQGALGYTF
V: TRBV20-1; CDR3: CSAPGVAVAYNEQFF
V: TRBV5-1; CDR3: CASSSRTVQETQYF
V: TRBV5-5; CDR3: CASSRDAYGYTF
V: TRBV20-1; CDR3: CSARHGRRDTGELFF
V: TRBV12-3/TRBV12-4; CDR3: CASSSQDRVTGNTIYF